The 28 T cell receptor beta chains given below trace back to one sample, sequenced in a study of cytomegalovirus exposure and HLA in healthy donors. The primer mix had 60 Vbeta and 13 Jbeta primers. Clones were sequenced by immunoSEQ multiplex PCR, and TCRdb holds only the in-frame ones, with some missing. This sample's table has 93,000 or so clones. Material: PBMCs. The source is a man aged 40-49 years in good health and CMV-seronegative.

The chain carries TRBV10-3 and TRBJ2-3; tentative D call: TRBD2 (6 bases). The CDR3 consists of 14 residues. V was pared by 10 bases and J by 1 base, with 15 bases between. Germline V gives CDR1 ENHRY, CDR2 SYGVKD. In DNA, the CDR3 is TGTGCCACTTACGGGGAGCGGGGCACAGATACGCAGTATTTT. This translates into CATYGERGTDTQYF.

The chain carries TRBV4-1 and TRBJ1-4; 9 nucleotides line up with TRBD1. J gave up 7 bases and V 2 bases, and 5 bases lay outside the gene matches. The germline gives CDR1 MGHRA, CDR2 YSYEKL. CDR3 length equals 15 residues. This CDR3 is CASSQPGQGGEKLFF. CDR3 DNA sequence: TGCGCCAGCAGCCAACCGGGACAGGGTGGTGAAAAACTGTTTTTT.

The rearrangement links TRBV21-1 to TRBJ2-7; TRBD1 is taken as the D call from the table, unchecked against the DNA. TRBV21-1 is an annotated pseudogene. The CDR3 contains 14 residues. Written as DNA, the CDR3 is TGTGCCAGCAGCACTGGCCCAGAACCCTACGAGCAGTACTTC. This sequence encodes CASSTGPEPYEQYF.

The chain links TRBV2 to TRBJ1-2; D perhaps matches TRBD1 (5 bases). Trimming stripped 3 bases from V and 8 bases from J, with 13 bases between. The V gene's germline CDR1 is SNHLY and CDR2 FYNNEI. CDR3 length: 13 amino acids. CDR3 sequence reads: CASSDQGGVGYTF. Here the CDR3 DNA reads TGTGCCAGCAGTGACCAGGGTGGCGTCGGCTACACCTTC. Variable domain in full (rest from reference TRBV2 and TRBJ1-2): EPEVTQTPSHQVTQMGQEVILRCVPISNHLYFYWYRQILGQKVEFLVSFYNNEISEKSEIFDDQFSVERPDGSNFTLKIRSTKLEDSAMYFCASSDQGGVGYTFGSGTRLTVV.

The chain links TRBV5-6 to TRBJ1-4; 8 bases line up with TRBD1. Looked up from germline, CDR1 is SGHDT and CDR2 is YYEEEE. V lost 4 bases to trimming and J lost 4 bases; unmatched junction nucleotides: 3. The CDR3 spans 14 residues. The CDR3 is CASSRQGINEKLFF. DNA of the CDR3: TGTGCCAGCAGCCGACAGGGGATTAATGAAAAACTGTTTTTT.

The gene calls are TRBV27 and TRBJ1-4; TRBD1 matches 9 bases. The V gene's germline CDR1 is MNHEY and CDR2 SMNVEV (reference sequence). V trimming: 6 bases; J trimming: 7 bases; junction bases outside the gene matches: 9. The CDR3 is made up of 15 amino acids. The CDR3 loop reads CASSRWGQGFEKLFF. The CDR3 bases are TGTGCCAGCAGCCGGTGGGGACAGGGTTTTGAAAAACTGTTTTTT. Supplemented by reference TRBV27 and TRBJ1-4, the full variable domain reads EAQVTQNPRYLITVTGKKLTVTCSQNMNHEYMSWYRQDPGLGLRQIYYSMNVEVTDKGDVPEGYKVSRKEKRNFPLILESPSPNQTSLYFCASSRWGQGFEKLFFGSGTQLSVL.

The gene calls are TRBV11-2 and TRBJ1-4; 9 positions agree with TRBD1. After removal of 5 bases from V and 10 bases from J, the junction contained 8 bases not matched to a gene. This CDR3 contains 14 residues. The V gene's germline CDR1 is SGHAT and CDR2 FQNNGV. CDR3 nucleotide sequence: TGTGCCAGCAGCGTGAACAGGGGGCGAGGAAAACTGTTTTTT. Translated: CASSVNRGRGKLFF.

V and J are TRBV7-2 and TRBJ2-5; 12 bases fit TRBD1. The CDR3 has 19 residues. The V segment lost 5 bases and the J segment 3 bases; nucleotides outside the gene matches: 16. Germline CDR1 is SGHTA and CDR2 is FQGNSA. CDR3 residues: CASSRIPGQGATDKETQYF. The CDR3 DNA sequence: TGTGCCAGCAGCCGGATCCCGGGACAGGGGGCGACAGATAAAGAGACCCAGTACTTC.

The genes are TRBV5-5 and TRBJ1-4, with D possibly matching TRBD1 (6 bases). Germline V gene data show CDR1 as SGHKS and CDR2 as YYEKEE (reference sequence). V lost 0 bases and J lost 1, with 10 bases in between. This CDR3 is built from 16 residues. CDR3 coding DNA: TGTGCCAGCAGCTTGGAGGGGGTTATAACTAATGAAAAACTGTTTTTT. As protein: CASSLEGVITNEKLFF.

The CDR3 spells CASSHGGAGNTIYF. CDR3 in DNA: TGTGCCAGCAGCCACGGGGGGGCTGGAAACACCATATATTTT. This rearrangement joins TRBV7-9 to TRBJ1-3; possibly TRBD1 for D (5 bases). The V end was cut by 5 bases, the J end by 2 bases, with 10 bases between. Germline loops: CDR1 SEHNR, CDR2 FQNEAQ (reference sequence). This CDR3 contains 14 residues.

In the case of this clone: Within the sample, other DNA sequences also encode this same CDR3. CDR3 DNA: TGTGCCAGCTCACCACCGGGACAGGGCCCCTACGAGCAGTACTTC. Protein sequence: CASSPPGQGPYEQYF. This sequence joins TRBV18 and TRBJ2-7, with TRBD1 identical over 9 bases. Germline CDR1 KGHSH, CDR2 LQKENI. The CDR3 has 15 amino acids. The V gene end was trimmed by 0 bases and the J gene end by 2 bases; junction bases not matched to a gene: 2.

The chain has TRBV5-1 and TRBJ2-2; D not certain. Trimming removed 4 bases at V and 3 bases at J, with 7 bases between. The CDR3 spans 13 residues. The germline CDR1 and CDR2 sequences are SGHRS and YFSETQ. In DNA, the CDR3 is TGCGCCAGCAGCCCGGTGGACACCGGGGAGCTGTTTTTT. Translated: CASSPVDTGELFF.

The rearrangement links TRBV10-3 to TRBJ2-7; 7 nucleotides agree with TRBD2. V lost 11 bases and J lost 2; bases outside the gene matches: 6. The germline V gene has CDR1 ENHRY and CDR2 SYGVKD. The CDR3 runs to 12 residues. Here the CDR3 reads CAVGTKAYEQYF. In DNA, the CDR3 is TGTGCCGTCGGGACTAAGGCCTACGAGCAGTACTTC.

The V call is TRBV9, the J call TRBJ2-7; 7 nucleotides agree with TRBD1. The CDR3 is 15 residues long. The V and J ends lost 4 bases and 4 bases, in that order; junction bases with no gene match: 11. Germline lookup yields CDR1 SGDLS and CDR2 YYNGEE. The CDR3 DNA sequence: TGTGCCAGCAGCCCAGGGACAGACCATTTTTACGAGCAGTACTTC. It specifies CASSPGTDHFYEQYF.

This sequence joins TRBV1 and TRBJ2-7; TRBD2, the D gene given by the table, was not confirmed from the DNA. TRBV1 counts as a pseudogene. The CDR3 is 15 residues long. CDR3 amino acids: CTSSQDLNGRYGQYF. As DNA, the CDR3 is TGCACCAGCAGCCAAGATCTTAACGGTCGCTACGGGCAGTACTTC.

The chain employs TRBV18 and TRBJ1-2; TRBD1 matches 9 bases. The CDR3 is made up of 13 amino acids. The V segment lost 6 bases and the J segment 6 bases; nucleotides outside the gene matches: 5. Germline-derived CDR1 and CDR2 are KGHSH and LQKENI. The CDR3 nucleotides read TGTGCCAGCTCCGCGGGACAGGGAGATGGCTACACCTTC. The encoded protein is CASSAGQGDGYTF.

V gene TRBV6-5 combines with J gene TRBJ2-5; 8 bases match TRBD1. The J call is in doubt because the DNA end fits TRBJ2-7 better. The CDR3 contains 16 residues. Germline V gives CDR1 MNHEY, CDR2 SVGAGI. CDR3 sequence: CASSYRGDRPTYEQYF. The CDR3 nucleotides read TGTGCCAGCAGTTACCGAGGGGACAGGCCTACCTACGAGCAGTACTTC.

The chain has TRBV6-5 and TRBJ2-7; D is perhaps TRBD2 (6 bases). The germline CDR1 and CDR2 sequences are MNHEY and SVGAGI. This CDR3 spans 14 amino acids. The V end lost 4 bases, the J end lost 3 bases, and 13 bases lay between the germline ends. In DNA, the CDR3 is TGTGCCAGCAGTTCCCCCGGGAGACACTACGAGCAGTACTTC. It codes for CASSSPGRHYEQYF.

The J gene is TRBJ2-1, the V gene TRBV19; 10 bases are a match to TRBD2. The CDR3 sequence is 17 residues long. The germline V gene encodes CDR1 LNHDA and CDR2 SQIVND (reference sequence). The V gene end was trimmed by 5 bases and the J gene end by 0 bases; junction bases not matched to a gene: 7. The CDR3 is CASSQRASGSSYNEQFF. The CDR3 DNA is TGTGCCAGTAGTCAAAGGGCTAGCGGGAGCTCCTACAATGAGCAGTTCTTC.

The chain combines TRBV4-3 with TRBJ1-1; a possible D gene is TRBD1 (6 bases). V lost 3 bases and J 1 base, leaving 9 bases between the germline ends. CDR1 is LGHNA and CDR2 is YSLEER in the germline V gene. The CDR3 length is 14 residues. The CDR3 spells CASSHVGQNTEAFF. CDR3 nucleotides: TGCGCCAGCAGCCATGTGGGACAGAACACTGAAGCTTTCTTT.

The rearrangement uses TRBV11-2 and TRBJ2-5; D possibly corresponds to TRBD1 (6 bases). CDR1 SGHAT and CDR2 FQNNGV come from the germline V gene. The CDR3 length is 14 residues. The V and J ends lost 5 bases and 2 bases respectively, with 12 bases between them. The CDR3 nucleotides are TGTGCCAGCAGCCAAACCGGGACACAAGAGACCCAGTACTTC. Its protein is CASSQTGTQETQYF. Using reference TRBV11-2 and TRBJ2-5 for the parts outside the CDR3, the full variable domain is EAGVAQSPRYKIIEKRQSVAFWCNPISGHATLYWYQQILGQGPKLLIQFQNNGVVDDSQLPKDRFSAERLKGVDSTLKIQPAKLEDSAVYLCASSQTGTQETQYFGPGTRLLVL.

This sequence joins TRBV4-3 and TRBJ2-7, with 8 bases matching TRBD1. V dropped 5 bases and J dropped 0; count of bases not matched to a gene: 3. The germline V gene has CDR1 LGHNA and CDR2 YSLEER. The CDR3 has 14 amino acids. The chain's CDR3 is CASSAGTGSYEQYF. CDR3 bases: TGCGCCAGCAGCGCCGGGACAGGCTCCTACGAGCAGTACTTC.

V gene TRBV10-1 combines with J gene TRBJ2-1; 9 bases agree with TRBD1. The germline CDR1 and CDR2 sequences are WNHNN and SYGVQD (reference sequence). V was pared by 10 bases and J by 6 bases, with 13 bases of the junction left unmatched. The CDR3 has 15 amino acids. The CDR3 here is CATLPQGASSNEQFF. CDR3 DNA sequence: TGCGCCACCCTACCACAGGGGGCTTCGAGCAATGAGCAGTTCTTC.

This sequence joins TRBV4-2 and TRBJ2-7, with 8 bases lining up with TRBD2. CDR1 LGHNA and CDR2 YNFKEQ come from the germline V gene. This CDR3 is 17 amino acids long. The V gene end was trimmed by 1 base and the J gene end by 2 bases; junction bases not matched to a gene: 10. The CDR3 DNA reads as TGTGCCAGCAGCCAAGTTTCCCGGAGCGGGGGAACCTACGAGCAGTACTTC. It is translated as CASSQVSRSGGTYEQYF.

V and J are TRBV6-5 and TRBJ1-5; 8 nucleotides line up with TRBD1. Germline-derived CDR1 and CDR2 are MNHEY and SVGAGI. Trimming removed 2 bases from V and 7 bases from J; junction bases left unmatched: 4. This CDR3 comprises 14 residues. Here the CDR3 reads CASSYVQGGQPQHF. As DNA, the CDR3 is TGTGCCAGCAGTTACGTACAGGGGGGGCAGCCCCAGCATTTT.

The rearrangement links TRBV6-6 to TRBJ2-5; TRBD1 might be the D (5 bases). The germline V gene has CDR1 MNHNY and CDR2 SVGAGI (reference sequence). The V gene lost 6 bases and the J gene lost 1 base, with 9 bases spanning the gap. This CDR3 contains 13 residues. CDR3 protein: CASRIRVQETQYF. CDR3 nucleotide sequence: TGTGCCAGCAGAATCAGGGTCCAAGAGACCCAGTACTTC.

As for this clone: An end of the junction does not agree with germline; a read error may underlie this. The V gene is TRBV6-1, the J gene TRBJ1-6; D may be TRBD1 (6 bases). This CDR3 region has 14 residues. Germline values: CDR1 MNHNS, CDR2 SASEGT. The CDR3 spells CATSGWQGNSPLHF. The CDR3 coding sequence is TGTGCCACCAGTGGGTGGCAGGGGAATTCACCCCTCCACTTT.

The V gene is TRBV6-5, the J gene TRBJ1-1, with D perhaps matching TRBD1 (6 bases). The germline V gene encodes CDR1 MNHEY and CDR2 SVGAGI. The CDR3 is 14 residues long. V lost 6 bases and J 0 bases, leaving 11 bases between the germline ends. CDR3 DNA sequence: TGTGCCAGCAGGCTACAGGGCCTGAACACTGAAGCTTTCTTT. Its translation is CASRLQGLNTEAFF.